Presented here are 6 T cell receptor beta chains from one specimen sequenced in a study of T cell responses to AZD1222 COVID-19 vaccine. The method was immunoSEQ multiplex PCR; TCRdb's version includes in-frame clones alone and lacks a portion of them. This table holds about 85,000 clones, roughly 90% found once. The material was peripheral blood, obtained on day 0 of AZD1222 vaccination. These receptors all stem from an adult in good health.

V gene TRBV2 combines with J gene TRBJ1-2; 7 bases agree with TRBD1. With 5 bases clipped from V and 0 bases from J, the junction kept 6 bases outside the gene matches. The CDR3 loop spans 15 amino acids. Germline loops: CDR1 SNHLY, CDR2 FYNNEI. This CDR3 reads CASSRDSQANYGYTF. The CDR3 nucleotides read TGTGCCAGCAGTCGGGACAGTCAAGCTAACTATGGCTACACCTTC.

The chain carries TRBV4-2 and TRBJ1-2, with 8 bases lining up with TRBD1. V gave up 1 base and J gave up 8 bases; unmatched junction bases: 9. This CDR3 comprises 15 residues. Per the germline V gene, CDR1 is LGHNA and CDR2 is YNFKEQ. CDR3 sequence (DNA): TGTGCCAGCAGCCAAGGTAGTCAGGGGGCGGAGGGCTACACCTTC. This gives the protein CASSQGSQGAEGYTF.

The V call is TRBV19, the J call TRBJ2-2, with TRBD1 matching over 9 bases. The CDR3 consists of 13 residues. CDR1 and CDR2 (germline): LNHDA, SQIVND (reference sequence). The V and J ends lost 7 bases and 7 bases, in that order; junction bases with no gene match: 4. In DNA form, the CDR3 reads TGTGCCAGTACGGACAGGGGAGTCGGGGAGCTGTTTTTT. This gives the protein CASTDRGVGELFF.

A single count supports this clone. The CDR3 DNA sequence: TGTGCCAGCAGTGAAGGAGGGGAGCTGTTTTTT. Protein: CASSEGGELFF. V and J are TRBV25-1 and TRBJ2-2; D is uncertain. CDR3 length equals 11 residues. Germline assignment: CDR1 MGHDK and CDR2 SYGVNS. The V and J ends lost 2 bases and 8 bases respectively, with 3 bases between them.

This rearrangement joins TRBV6-4 to TRBJ1-5, with D hard to call. This CDR3 has 16 amino acids. Germline CDR1 MRHNA, CDR2 SNTAGT. V lost 7 bases, J lost 2 bases, and 18 bases lay in between. CDR3 nucleotide sequence: TGTGCCAGCACTCACATGGTGGGCCCGGGCAATCAGCCCCAGCATTTT. Translated, it gives CASTHMVGPGNQPQHF.

This clone showed up just once. This chain uses TRBV30 with TRBJ2-3, with 8 bases that match TRBD2. Germline V gene sequence: CDR1 GTSNPN, CDR2 SVGIG (reference sequence). Trimming at V came to 8 bases and at J to 1 base, leaving 11 bases not matched to a gene. There are 15 residues in the CDR3. CDR3 in DNA: TGTGCCGGTATGCGGTGGCGGGGGGGCACAGATACGCAGTATTTT. Protein: CAGMRWRGGTDTQYF.